The clone carrying this T cell receptor beta chain was picked up many times. The antigen is unknown. The CDR3 is 14 residues long. CDR1 is SQVTM and CDR2 is ANQGSEA in the germline V gene. V was trimmed by 7 bases and J by 2 bases, leaving 17 bases between them. The data stem from a study of regulatory T cells in long-lasting Graves disease. The time point here: persistent/refractory GD, antithyroid drugs over 5 years with positive TRAb. The TCR library was prepared using RNA isolated from PBMCs. Study conclusions and caveats: New patients shared around 980 public clonotypes, and persistent patients shared more, with 2,741.

Libraries of TCR beta came from iRepertoire HTBI primers plus Arm-PCR of CDR3 regions. Each CDR3 protein is one row after TCRdb ran MiXCR on the multiplex PCR reads. The table lists approximately 380,000 distinct CDR3 sequences, around 21% of them singletons, with around 20% in the top ten. The sequence was obtained from a female donor with Graves disease. Source: peripheral blood mononuclear cells (PBMCs), taken when the disease was refractory, from a patient treated with antithyroid drugs. The V and J genes are TRBV29-1 and TRBJ1-1, with D possibly TRBD1 on 5 matching bases. The CDR3 DNA reads as TGCAGCGCTTATACGACAGCCCTAAACACTGAAGCTTTCTTT. Translation: CSAYTTALNTEAFF.